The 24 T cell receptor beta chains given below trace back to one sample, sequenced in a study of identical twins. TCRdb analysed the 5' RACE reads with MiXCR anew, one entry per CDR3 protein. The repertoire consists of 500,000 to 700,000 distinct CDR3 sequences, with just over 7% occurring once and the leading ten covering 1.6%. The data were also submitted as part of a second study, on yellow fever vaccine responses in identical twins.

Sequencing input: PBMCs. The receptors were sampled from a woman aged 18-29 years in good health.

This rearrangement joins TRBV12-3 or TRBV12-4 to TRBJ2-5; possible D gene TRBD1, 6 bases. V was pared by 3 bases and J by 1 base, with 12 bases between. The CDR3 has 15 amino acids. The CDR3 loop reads CASSFGTHLQETQYF. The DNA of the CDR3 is TGTGCCAGCAGTTTCGGGACACACCTCCAAGAGACCCAGTACTTC.

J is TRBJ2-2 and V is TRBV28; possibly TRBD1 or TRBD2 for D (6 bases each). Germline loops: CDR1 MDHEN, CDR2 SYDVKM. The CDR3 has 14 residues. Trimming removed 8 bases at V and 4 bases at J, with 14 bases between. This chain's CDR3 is CASRWGASTGELFF. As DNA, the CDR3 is TGTGCCAGCCGTTGGGGGGCGAGCACCGGGGAGCTGTTTTTT.

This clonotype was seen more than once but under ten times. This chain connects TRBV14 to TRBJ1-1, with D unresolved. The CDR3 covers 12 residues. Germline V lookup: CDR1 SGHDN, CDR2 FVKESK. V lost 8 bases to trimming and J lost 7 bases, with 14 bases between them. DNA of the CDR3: TGTGCCAGCCGGGTTTCGGCGGGTGAAGCTTTCTTT. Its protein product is CASRVSAGEAFF.

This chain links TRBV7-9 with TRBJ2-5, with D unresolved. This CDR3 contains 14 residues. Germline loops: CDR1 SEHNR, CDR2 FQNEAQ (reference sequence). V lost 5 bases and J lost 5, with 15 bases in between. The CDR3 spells CASSPVGPFETQYF. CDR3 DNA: TGTGCCAGCAGCCCCGTGGGCCCTTTTGAGACCCAGTACTTC. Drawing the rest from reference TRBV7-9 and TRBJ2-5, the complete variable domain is DTGVSQNPRHKITKRGQNVTFRCDPISEHNRLYWYRQTLGQGPEFLTYFQNEAQLEKSRLLSDRFSAERPKGSFSTLEIQRTEQGDSAMYLCASSPVGPFETQYFGPGTRLLVL.

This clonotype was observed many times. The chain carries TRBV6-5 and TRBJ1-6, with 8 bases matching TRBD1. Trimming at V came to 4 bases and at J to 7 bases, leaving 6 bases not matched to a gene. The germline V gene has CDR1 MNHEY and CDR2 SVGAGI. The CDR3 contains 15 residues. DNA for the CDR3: TGTGCCAGCAGTTCCGGGACAGGTGGGAATTCACCCCTCCACTTT. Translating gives CASSSGTGGNSPLHF.

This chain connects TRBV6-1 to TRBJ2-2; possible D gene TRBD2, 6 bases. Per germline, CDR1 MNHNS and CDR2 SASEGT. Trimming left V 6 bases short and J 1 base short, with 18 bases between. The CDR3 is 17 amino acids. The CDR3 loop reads CASSPYFRRENTGELFF. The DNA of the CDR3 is TGTGCCAGCAGCCCTTATTTTCGGCGGGAGAACACCGGGGAGCTGTTTTTT.

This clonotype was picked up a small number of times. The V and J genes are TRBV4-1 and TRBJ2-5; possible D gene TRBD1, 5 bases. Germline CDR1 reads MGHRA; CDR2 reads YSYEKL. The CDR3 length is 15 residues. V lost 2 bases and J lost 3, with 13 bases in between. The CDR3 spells CASSQTDKGKETQYF. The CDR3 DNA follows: TGCGCCAGCAGCCAAACGGACAAGGGAAAAGAGACCCAGTACTTC.

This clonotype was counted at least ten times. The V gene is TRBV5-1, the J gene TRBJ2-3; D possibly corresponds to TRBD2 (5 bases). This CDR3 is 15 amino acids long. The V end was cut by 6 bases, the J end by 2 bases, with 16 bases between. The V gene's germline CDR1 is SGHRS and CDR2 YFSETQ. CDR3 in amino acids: CASKDGGLSTDTQYF. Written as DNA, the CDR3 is TGCGCCAGCAAGGACGGAGGATTGTCCACAGATACGCAGTATTTT. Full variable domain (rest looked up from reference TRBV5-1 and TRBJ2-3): KAGVTQTPRYLIKTRGQQVTLSCSPISGHRSVSWYQQTPGQGLQFLFEYFSETQRNKGNFPGRFSGRQFSNSRSEMNVSTLELGDSALYLCASKDGGLSTDTQYFGPGTRLTVL.

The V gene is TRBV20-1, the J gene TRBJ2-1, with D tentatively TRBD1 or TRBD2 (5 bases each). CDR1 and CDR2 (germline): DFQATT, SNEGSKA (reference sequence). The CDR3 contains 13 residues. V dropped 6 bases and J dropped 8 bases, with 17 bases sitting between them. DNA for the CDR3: TGCAGTGCAGGGACCGAGGTTGTTTATGAGCAGTTCTTC. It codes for CSAGTEVVYEQFF.

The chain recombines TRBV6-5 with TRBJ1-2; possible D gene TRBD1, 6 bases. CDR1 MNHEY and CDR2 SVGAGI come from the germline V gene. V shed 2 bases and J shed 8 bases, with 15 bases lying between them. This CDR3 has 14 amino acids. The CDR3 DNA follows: TGTGCCAGCAGTTACCACAGGGATCCGGGCGGCTACACCTTC. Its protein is CASSYHRDPGGYTF.

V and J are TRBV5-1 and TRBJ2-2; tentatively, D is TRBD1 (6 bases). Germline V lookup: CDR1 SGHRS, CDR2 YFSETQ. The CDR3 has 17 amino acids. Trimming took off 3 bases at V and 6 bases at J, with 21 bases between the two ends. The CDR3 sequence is CASSSTSKDSSSGELFF. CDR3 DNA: TGCGCCAGCAGCTCCACTTCTAAGGACAGTTCATCCGGGGAGCTGTTTTTT.

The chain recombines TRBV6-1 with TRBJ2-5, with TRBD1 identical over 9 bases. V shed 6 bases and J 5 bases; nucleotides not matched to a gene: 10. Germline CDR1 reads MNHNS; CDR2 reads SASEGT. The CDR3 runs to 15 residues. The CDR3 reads CASSRQGVPRETQYF. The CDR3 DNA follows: TGTGCCAGCAGCCGACAGGGGGTACCAAGGGAGACCCAGTACTTC.

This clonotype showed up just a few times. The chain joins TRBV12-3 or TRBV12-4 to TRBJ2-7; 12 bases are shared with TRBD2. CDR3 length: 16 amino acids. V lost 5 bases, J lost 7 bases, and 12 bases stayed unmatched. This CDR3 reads CASSPPTTSGRYEQYF. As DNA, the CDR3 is TGTGCCAGCAGTCCTCCGACGACTAGCGGGAGATATGAGCAGTACTTC.

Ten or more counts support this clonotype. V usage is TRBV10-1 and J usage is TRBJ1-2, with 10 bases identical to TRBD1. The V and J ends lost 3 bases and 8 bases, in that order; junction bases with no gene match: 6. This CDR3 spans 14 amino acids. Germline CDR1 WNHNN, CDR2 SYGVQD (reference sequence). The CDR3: CASSDRDRGGGYTF. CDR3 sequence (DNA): TGCGCCAGCAGTGACCGGGACAGGGGAGGCGGCTACACCTTC.

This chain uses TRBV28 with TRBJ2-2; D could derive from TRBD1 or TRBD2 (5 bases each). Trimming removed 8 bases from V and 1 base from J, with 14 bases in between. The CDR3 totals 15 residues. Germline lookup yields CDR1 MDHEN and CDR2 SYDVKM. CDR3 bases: TGTGCCAGCTTCAGAGGGACGCGGAACACCGGGGAGCTGTTTTTT. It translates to CASFRGTRNTGELFF.

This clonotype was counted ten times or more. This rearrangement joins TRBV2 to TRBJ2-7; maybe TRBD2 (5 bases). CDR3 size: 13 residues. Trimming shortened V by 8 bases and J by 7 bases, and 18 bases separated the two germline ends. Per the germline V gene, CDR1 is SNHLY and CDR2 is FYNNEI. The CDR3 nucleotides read TGTGCCAGCCGCGCCACCCTCACGGGAGAGCAGTACGTC. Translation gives CASRATLTGEQYV.

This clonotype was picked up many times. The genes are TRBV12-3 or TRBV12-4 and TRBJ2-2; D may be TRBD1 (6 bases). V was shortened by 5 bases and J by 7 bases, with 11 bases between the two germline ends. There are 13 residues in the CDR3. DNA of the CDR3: TGTGCCAGCAGTCCTACAGGGTACGGGGAGCTGTTTTTT. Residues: CASSPTGYGELFF.

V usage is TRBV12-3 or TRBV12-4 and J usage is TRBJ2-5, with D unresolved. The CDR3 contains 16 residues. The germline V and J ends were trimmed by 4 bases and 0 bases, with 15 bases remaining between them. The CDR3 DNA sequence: TGTGCCAGCAGTTACCAATCTCGGTTGAACCAAGAGACCCAGTACTTC. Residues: CASSYQSRLNQETQYF.

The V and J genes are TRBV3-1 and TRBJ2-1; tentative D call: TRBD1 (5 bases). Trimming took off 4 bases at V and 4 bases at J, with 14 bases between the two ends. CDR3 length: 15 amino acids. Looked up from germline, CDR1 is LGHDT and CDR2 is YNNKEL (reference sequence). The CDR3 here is CASSRGVGRYNEQFF. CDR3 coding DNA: TGTGCCAGCAGCCGGGGCGTGGGCAGATACAATGAGCAGTTCTTC.

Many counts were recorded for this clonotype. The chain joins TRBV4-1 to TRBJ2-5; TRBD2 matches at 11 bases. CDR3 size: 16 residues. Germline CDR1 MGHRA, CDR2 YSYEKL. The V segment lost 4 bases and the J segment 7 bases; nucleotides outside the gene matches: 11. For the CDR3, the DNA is TGCGCCAGCAGCCCTACCCAGGGACTAGCGGAGGGGACCCAGTACTTC. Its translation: CASSPTQGLAEGTQYF.

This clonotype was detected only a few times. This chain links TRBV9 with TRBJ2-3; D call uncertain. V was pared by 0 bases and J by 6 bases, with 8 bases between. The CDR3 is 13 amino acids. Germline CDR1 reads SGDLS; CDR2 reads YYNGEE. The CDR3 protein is CASSVEALDTQYF. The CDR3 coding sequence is TGTGCCAGCAGCGTAGAAGCCTTGGATACGCAGTATTTT.

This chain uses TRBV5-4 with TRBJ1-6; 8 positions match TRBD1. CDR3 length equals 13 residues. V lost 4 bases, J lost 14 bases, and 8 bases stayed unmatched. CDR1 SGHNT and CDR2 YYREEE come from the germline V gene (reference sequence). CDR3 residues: CASSPGTGSSLHF. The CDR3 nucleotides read TGTGCCAGCAGCCCGGGGACAGGCAGTTCCCTCCACTTT.

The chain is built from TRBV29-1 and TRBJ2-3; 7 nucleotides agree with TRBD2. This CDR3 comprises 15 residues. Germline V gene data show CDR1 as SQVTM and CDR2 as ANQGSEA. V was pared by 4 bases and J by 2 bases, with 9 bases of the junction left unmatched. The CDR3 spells CSVAFRDYHTDTQYF. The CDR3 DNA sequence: TGCAGCGTTGCTTTTCGGGACTACCACACAGATACGCAGTATTTT.

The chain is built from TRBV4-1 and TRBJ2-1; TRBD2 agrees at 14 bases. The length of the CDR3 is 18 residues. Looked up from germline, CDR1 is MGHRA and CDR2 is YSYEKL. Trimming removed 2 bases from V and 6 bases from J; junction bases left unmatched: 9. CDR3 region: CASSQWTSGGFILNEQFF. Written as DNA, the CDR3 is TGCGCCAGCAGCCAATGGACTAGCGGGGGGTTCATACTCAATGAGCAGTTCTTC.